What follows describes a single T cell receptor beta chain. Its antigen is unknown. No much larger clone is present one base from it, and per-base qualities are unavailable. These data come from a study of blood T cell repertoires in COVID-19 (dated by TCRdb to the early 2020s). About the investigation overall: Samples from collaborators originated in the United States, Italy and Spain and spanned both the acute and convalescent phases of COVID-19. The sample metadata nearly always contained a de-identified subject ID, COVID-19 status, age in years and sex. Where available, HLA class I and class II types were taken from metadata supplied by the sample provider and were not determined by assay-based typing. Subjects who had been exposed to COVID-19, were actively infected with it, or had recovered from it provided the deeply sampled blood TCRbeta repertoires that made up the dataset. The samples were drawn from the first 160 participants of the ongoing ImmuneRACE study and from some 1,300 subjects provided by 6 global collaborators. The repertoires were released in a freely available public database meant as a resource for research on the immune response to SARS-CoV-2. The material from the prospective study consisted of cDNA or gDNA derived from T cells, B-cell-depleted T cells, or PBMCs. Findings and caveats that apply to the study as a whole: How much clinical and demographic metadata was included differed by source and by participant, and the metadata was provided uncurated.

TCRbeta CDR3 regions were amplified from genomic DNA using the immunoSEQ Assay, a bias-controlled multiplex PCR. The study's own analysis went as follows. Within the assay, amplification of reference gene primers was used to estimate how many nucleated cells each sample contained. To quantify the absolute abundance of each unique TCRbeta CDR3 rearrangement, sequence reads were collapsed and filtered. Productive Simpson clonality was computed per sample as the square root of Simpson's diversity index over productive rearrangements. This immuneACCESS table, as held by TCRdb, lists in-frame sequences with V and J called but not all clones. Of the missing ones, under half trace to an unresolved V gene in checked studies; the others have no known cause. The V and J calls and clone size were taken over from that table, and D and trimming were inferred from the DNA. The sample has about 110,000 clones on record, nearly 90% of them singletons. The ten largest make up 4% to 5% of the sample.

CDR3 length: 15 amino acids, cysteine to phenylalanine. Kept here is only the CDR3 DNA, which spans 45 bases and is read in frame from base 1. V gives up 1 base and J gives up 1 base, and the segment between their germline ends measures 10 bases. The germline V gene provides CDR1 SGHVS and CDR2 FNYEAQ. Collaborating institutions collected whole blood in K2EDTA tubes following their own protocols. For TCRbeta analysis, collaborators shipped samples as frozen whole blood, isolated PBMCs, or DNA extracted from either of those sample types. Sequenced sample: peripheral blood. The chain was built from TRBV7-6 and TRBJ1-1; no D gene call is confident. The receptor was isolated from a human donor in a cohort sampled during active COVID-19. This receptor carries the CDR3 CASSLGSLTNTEAFF. The nucleotide sequence reads TGTGCCAGCAGCTTAGGGAGCCTGACGAACACTGAAGCTTTCTTT. With the rest looked up from the reference TRBV7-6 and TRBJ1-1 genes rather than sequenced, the full variable domain is GAGVSQSPRYKVTKRGQDVALRCDPISGHVSLYWYRQALGQGPEFLTYFNYEAQQDKSGLPNDRFSAERPEGSISTLTIQRTEQRDSAMYRCASSLGSLTNTEAFFGQGTRLTVV.